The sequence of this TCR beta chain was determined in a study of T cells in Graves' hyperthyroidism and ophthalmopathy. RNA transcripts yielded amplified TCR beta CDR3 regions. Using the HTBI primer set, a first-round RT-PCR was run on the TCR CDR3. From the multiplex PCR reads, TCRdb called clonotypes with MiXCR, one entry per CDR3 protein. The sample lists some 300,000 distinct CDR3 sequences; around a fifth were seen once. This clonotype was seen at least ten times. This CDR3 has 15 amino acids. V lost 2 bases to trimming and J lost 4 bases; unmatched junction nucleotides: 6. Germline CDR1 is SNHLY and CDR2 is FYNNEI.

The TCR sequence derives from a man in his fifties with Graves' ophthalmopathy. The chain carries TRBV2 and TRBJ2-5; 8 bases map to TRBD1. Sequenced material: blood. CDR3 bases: TGTGCCAGCAGTGAAAGGCAGGGGGCGCGAGAGACCCAGTACTTC. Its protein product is CASSERQGARETQYF.